This T cell receptor beta chain was recovered during a study of response to subunit inactivated influenza vaccine. TCRdb re-called the RT-PCR reads through MiXCR, storing one row per CDR3 protein. The sample consists of 450,000 to 550,000 distinct CDR3 sequences, approximately 24% of them appearing once. Trimming took off 6 bases at V and 1 base at J, with 15 bases between the two ends. Germline CDR1 MDHEN, CDR2 SYDVKM. The CDR3 consists of 16 residues. Study-wide findings and caveats: Every seasonal influenza vaccination brings in few new T cells, the authors suggested.

A word on this clonotype: Its antigen is currently unknown.

The receptor was isolated from a man aged 45 to 65 who received an inactivated influenza vaccine. The gene calls are TRBV28 and TRBJ2-2; D uncertain. Sequences were derived from CD4+ T cells sorted from PBMCs, sampled around 5 days after vaccination. The CDR3 DNA reads as TGTGCCAGCAGCGGTCCTAGATATCTGAACACCGGGGAGCTGTTTTTT. Its protein product is CASSGPRYLNTGELFF.